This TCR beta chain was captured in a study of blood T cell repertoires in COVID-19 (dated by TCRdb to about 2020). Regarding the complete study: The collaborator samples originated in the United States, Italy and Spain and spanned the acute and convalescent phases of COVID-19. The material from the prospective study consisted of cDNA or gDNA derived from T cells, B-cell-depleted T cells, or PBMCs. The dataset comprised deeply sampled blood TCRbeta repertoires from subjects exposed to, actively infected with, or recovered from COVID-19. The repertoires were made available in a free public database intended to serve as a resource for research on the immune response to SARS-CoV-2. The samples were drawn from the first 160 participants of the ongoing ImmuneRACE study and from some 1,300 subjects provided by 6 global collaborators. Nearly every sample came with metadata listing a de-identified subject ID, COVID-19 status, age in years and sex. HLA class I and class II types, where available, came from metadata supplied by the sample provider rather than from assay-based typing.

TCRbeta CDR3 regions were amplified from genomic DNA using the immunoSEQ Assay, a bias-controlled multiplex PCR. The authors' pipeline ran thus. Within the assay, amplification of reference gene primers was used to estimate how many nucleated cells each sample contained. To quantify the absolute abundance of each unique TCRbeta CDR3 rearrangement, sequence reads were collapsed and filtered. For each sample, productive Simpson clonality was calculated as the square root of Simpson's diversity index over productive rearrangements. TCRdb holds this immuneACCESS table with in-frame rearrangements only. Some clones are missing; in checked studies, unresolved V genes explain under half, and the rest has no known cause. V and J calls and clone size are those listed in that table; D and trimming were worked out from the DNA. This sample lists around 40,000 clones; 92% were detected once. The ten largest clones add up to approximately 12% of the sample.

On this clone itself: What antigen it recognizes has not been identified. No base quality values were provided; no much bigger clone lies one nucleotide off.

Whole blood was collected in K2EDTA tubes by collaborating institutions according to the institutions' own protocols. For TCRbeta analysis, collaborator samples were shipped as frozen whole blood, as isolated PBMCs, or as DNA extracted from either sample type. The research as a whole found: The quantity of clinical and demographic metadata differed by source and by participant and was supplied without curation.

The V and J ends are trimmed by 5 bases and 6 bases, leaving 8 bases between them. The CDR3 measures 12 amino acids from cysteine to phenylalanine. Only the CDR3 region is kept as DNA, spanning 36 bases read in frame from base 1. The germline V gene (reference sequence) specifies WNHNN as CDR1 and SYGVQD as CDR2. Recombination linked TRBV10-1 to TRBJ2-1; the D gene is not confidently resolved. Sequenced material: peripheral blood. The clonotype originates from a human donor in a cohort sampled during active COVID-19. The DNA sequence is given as TGCGCCAGCAGTAGCCTTAGCAATGAGCAGTTCTTC. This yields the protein CASSSLSNEQFF.